These 10 T cell receptor beta chains share one sample of origin, sequenced in a study of T cell repertoires in cytomegalovirus infection. The antigens of these receptors remain unknown. One entry per CDR3 protein results from TCRdb running MiXCR on the reads. The sample holds approximately 910,000 distinct CDR3 sequences, roughly 30% seen once. The sequenced sample was cultured CD8+ T cells from PBMCs, obtained from culture after CMV antigen stimulation. The receptor source for this set is a human donor in good health (CMV status not recorded). Some clones in this sample may be carry-over from other donors' samples.

This clonotype occurred many times. V gene TRBV7-9 combines with J gene TRBJ2-2; no firm D call. The CDR3 spans 16 residues. Trimming shortened V by 4 bases and J by 1 base, and 13 bases separated the two germline ends. CDR1 SEHNR and CDR2 FQNEAQ come from the germline V gene (reference sequence). The CDR3 bases are TGTGCCAGCAGCTCCCAGCGAGCCCTGAACACCGGGGAGCTGTTTTTT. Encoded protein: CASSSQRALNTGELFF.

The sample holds a few counts of this clonotype. The junction does not match germline at one end; this may be a read error. This sequence joins TRBV7-8 and TRBJ2-1; 9 bases are a match to TRBD1. This CDR3 has 16 amino acids. Germline loops: CDR1 SGHVS, CDR2 FQNEAQ. The CDR3 bases are TGTGCCAACAGCTCCCCGGGACAGGGATCCTACAATGAGCAGTTCTTC. It encodes CANSSPGQGSYNEQFF.

The V and J genes are TRBV5-1 and TRBJ1-1; D gene uncertain. Germline lookup yields CDR1 SGHRS and CDR2 YFSETQ. CDR3 length equals 14 residues. V shed 1 base and J shed 1 base, with 8 bases lying between them. CDR3 region: CASSLSGQNTEAFF. The DNA for the CDR3 is TGCGCCAGCAGCTTGAGCGGGCAGAACACTGAAGCTTTCTTT.

The V call is TRBV4-1, the J call TRBJ2-4; D unresolved. The CDR3 spans 12 residues. The V end was cut by 0 bases, the J end by 7 bases, with 4 bases between. Looked up from germline, CDR1 is MGHRA and CDR2 is YSYEKL. DNA for the CDR3: TGCGCCAGCAGCCAAGATTCCAACATTCAGTACTTC. This codes for CASSQDSNIQYF.

A note on this clonotype: With a much larger clone just one base away, this may be a read error. This CDR3 fails to terminate in the conserved phenylalanine or tryptophan, so it likely reflects a read error. This chain uses TRBV11-2 with TRBJ2-1, with TRBD1 as a possible D gene (6 bases). The CDR3 contains 15 residues. Germline CDR1 SGHAT, CDR2 FQNNGV. V was shortened by 5 bases and J by 2 bases, with 13 bases between the two germline ends. The CDR3 nucleotides are TGTGCCAGCAGCCCAGGGGATGAAGCCTACAATGAGCAGTTCATC. Encoded protein: CASSPGDEAYNEQFI.

The count of this clonotype is one. This chain uses TRBV6-5 with TRBJ2-1, with TRBD2 as a possible D gene (5 bases). Trimming took off 5 bases at V and 7 bases at J, with 15 bases between the two ends. The germline CDR1 and CDR2 sequences are MNHEY and SVGAGI. The CDR3 contains 14 residues. The CDR3 DNA follows: TGTGCCAGCAGTCCACGCCCAGCGGTTAATGAGCAGTTCTTC. It yields the protein CASSPRPAVNEQFF.

This sequence joins TRBV7-2 and TRBJ1-6; a weak D match, TRBD1 (6 bases). There are 14 residues in the CDR3. The germline V and J ends were trimmed by 5 bases and 7 bases, with 12 bases remaining between them. CDR1 is SGHTA, CDR2 FQGNSA, per germline. CDR3 sequence reads: CASSPTRGNSPLHF. The DNA of the CDR3 is TGTGCCAGCAGCCCGACGAGGGGGAATTCACCCCTCCACTTT.

V is TRBV20-1 and J is TRBJ1-1, with a possible D match to TRBD1 (5 bases). The CDR3 runs to 15 residues. V was trimmed by 5 bases and J by 1 base, leaving 17 bases between them. Germline values: CDR1 DFQATT, CDR2 SNEGSKA (reference sequence). As DNA, the CDR3 is TGCAGTGCTCCGGGGGTCAGGGACCGGAACACTGAAGCTTTCTTT. It encodes CSAPGVRDRNTEAFF.

There are a few counts of this clonotype. The J gene is TRBJ1-5, the V gene TRBV4-1; D possibly corresponds to TRBD1 (6 bases). The CDR3 has 13 residues. Trimming pared 3 bases from V and 7 bases from J, leaving 10 bases between. CDR1 MGHRA and CDR2 YSYEKL come from the germline V gene. This chain's CDR3 is CASSHLGQQPQHF. Here the CDR3 DNA reads TGCGCCAGCAGCCATTTAGGACAGCAGCCCCAGCATTTT.

The chain joins TRBV6-6 to TRBJ2-5; 7 nucleotides align to TRBD2. The ends lost 6 bases at V and 5 bases at J; junction bases unmatched: 3. The CDR3 covers 12 residues. Germline CDR1 and CDR2: MNHNY and SVGAGI (reference sequence). In DNA, the CDR3 is TGTGCCAGCAGGTTACTAGCGGAGACCCAGTACTTC. This codes for CASRLLAETQYF.